A selection of T cell receptor beta chains follows, all from one sample in a study of blood T cells in healthy people across ages. TCRdb reprocessed the 5' RACE reads with MiXCR, giving one entry per CDR3 protein. The sample has more than 800,000 distinct CDR3 sequences; more than 25% are singletons. The source material was blood. Source of these receptors: a woman older than 75 in good health. Each CDR3 is given with its conserved first and last residue. The order of the fields is J gene, V gene, clone size, D gene, CDR3 DNA, CDR3 protein. The D gene is left open where the match is weak. Only part of the rows carry a size: once, few, many, or a class if the clone is expanded.

TRBJ1-6 | TRBV14 | few | NA | TGTGCCAGCAGCCAAGGCGGCGTTAATTCACCCCTCCACTTT | CASSQGGVNSPLHF
TRBJ2-5 | TRBV27 | many | NA | TGTGCCAGCAGTTTAATGGGACCTCAAGAGACCCAGTACTTC | CASSLMGPQETQYF
TRBJ1-5 | TRBV7-2 | many | NA | TGTGCCAGCAGCTTAGCGGGGAGCCAGCCCCAGCATTTT | CASSLAGSQPQHF
TRBJ2-7 | TRBV5-6 | NA | NA | TGTGCCAGCAGCTTGGTGGAAGCCGACGAGCAGTACTTC | CASSLVEADEQYF
TRBJ2-1 | TRBV6-2/TRBV6-3 | many | NA | TGTGCCAGCAGTTCGCAGGCTGAGGGGGGTGAGCAGTTCTTC | CASSSQAEGGEQFF
TRBJ2-3 | TRBV11-2 | many | TRBD2 | TGTGCCAGCAGCTTGCAGCGGGGGGGCGCAGATACGCAGTATTTT | CASSLQRGGADTQYF
TRBJ2-1 | TRBV14 | NA | NA | TGTGCCAGCAGCCAAGATGTGCCTTACAATGAGCGGTTCTTC | CASSQDVPYNERFF
TRBJ1-2 | TRBV5-1 | few | TRBD1 | TGCGCCAGCAGCCCGGGACAGCCCGGCGGTGGTGGCTACACCTTC | CASSPGQPGGGGYTF
TRBJ1-4 | TRBV30 | NA | TRBD1 | TGTGCCTCCCGACAGGGCAACATTGAAAAACTGTTTTTT | CASRQGNIEKLFF
TRBJ2-2 | TRBV19 | few | TRBD2 | TGTGCCAGTAGTCGGGGGGGATACACCGGGGAGCTGTTTTTT | CASSRGGYTGELFF
TRBJ1-5 | TRBV19 | few | TRBD1 | TGTGCCACCCGAACGACAGGGAGGACCAATCAGCCCCAGCATTTT | CATRTTGRTNQPQHF
TRBJ2-1 | TRBV6-5 | many | NA | TGTGCCAGCAGGTCTAGCGAGTACAATGAGCAGTTCTTC | CASRSSEYNEQFF
TRBJ2-7 | TRBV5-1 | NA | NA | TGCGCCAGCTTCGAGTCCCAACTCTCCTACAATGAGCAGTACTTC | CASFESQLSYNEQYF
TRBJ2-1 | TRBV20-1 | NA | TRBD2 | TGCAGTGCTGCCGAGGGACTAGTCTACAATGAGCGGTTCTTC | CSAAEGLVYNERFF
TRBJ2-6 | TRBV12-3/TRBV12-4 | many | NA | TGTGCCAGCAGCCAAATCTCTGGGGCCAACGTCCTGACTTTC | CASSQISGANVLTF
TRBJ2-5 | TRBV10-3 | many | NA | TGTGCCATCAGTGAGAGTCTGCCGGGGACCCAGTACTTC | CAISESLPGTQYF
TRBJ2-1 | TRBV20-1 | many | TRBD1 | TGCAGTGCTAGAGTTAGTACAGGGGCTCCCAATGAGCAGTTCTTC | CSARVSTGAPNEQFF
TRBJ1-2 | TRBV6-2/TRBV6-3 | NA | TRBD1 | TGTGCCGGCAGTTCCCAGGGGGTGTATGGCTACACCTTC | CAGSSQGVYGYTF
TRBJ1-6 | TRBV6-5 | many | NA | TGTGCCAGCAGTTACGCGTTAAGATCACCCCTCCACTTT | CASSYALRSPLHF
TRBJ2-4 | TRBV4-2 | few | TRBD1 | TGTGCCAGCAGCCCCAAAGGGACAGAAAAGAAAAACATTCAGTACTTC | CASSPKGTEKKNIQYF
TRBJ2-4 | TRBV7-9 | few | NA | TGTGCCAGCAGCTCCCCTCGGGGGCTAGCCAAAAACATTCAGTACTTC | CASSSPRGLAKNIQYF
TRBJ2-1 | TRBV7-2 | NA | NA | TGTGCCTGCGGGACCTACAATGAGCAGTTCTTC | CACGTYNEQFF
TRBJ2-4 | TRBV6-5 | NA | TRBD1 | TGTGCCAGCAGAAGGGACAGGGGGCAGAAGGCCAAAAACATTCAGTACTTC | CASRRDRGQKAKNIQYF
TRBJ2-7 | TRBV24-1 | NA | TRBD1 | TGTGCCATCTCCCGTTCCGGACAGGGAAGGATCAATGAGCAGTACTTC | CAISRSGQGRINEQYF
TRBJ2-7 | TRBV7-9 | once | NA | TGTGCCTGCAGCTTAAATGCTGGGACCCCATACAATGAGCAGTACTTC | CACSLNAGTPYNEQYF
TRBJ1-2 | TRBV28 | NA | NA | TGTGCCAGCAGTATCGAAAGGGGATTATATGGCTACACCTTC | CASSIERGLYGYTF
TRBJ2-6 | TRBV6-2/TRBV6-3 | many | NA | TGTGCCAGCAGGGGAACAGGGTATGCTGGTATCTCTGGGGCCAACGTCCTGACTTTC | CASRGTGYAGISGANVLTF
TRBJ2-5 | TRBV3-1 | NA | NA | TGTGCCAGCAGCCAAGACCTCTTCCGGCATGAGCAGTACTTC | CASSQDLFRHEQYF
TRBJ1-4 | TRBV3-1 | few | NA | TGTGCCAGCAGTTCCGGTCCCTTGGTTGCAACTAATGAAAAACTGTTTTTT | CASSSGPLVATNEKLFF
TRBJ2-3 | TRBV13 | few | NA | TGTGCCAGCAGCTTAAAGTTCACAGATACGCAGTATTTT | CASSLKFTDTQYF
TRBJ2-1 | TRBV20-1 | many | NA | TGCAGTGCTAATCCACGGTGGGCGCGGGGGCCCAACAATGAGCAGTTCTTC | CSANPRWARGPNNEQFF
TRBJ2-7 | TRBV20-1 | many | NA | TGCAGTGCTAGAGATCCCCGGGCAGGGAGGACCTACGAGCAGTACTTC | CSARDPRAGRTYEQYF
TRBJ2-1 | TRBV12-3/TRBV12-4 | NA | TRBD1 | TGTGCCAGCAGACCCACCGGGACAGGCGGGTACAATGAGCAGTTCTTC | CASRPTGTGGYNEQFF
TRBJ2-1 | TRBV3-1 | many | TRBD2 | TGTGCCAGCAGCCAGGAACAAGCGGGGGGGTTGGATGAGCAGTTCTTC | CASSQEQAGGLDEQFF
TRBJ1-2 | TRBV20-1 | many | NA | TGCAGTGCTAGAGACCGGGATAAGGTCTTTGGCTACACCTTC | CSARDRDKVFGYTF
TRBJ2-3 | TRBV18 | NA | NA | TGTGCCAGCCGCCCGAGAGGGACTGACACAGATACGCAGTATTTT | CASRPRGTDTDTQYF
TRBJ1-1 | TRBV5-6 | NA | NA | TGTGCCAGCACGGGGCAGTTGAACACTGAAGCTTTCTTT | CASTGQLNTEAFF
TRBJ2-6 | TRBV2 | few | NA | TGTGCCACGGATGGTACCGGGGCCAACGTCCTGACTTTC | CATDGTGANVLTF
TRBJ2-6 | TRBV3-1 | many | NA | TGTGCCAGCAGCCAAGGGCAGGGGATAACGGGGGCCAACGTCCTGACTTTC | CASSQGQGITGANVLTF
TRBJ2-2 | TRBV3-1 | many | TRBD1 | TGTGCCAGCAGTCCCGGGACAGGGGGCGCGAACGGGGAGCTGTTTTTT | CASSPGTGGANGELFF
TRBJ2-6 | TRBV13 | NA | TRBD1 | TGTGCCAGCAGCTTAGGGACAGGGGGATGGTCTGGGGCCAACGTCCAGACTTTC | CASSLGTGGWSGANVQTF
TRBJ2-7 | TRBV20-1 | NA | NA | TGCAGTGCTCGTCGAGGGGGCTCCTACGAGCAGTACTTC | CSARRGGSYEQYF
TRBJ2-7 | TRBV6-2/TRBV6-3 | many | TRBD2 | TGTGCCAGCAGTTACCGAGGACTAGCGGGGGGGTCTTCCTACGAGCAGTACTTC | CASSYRGLAGGSSYEQYF
TRBJ2-7 | TRBV7-2 | NA | TRBD1 | TGTGTCAGCAGCAATCCAGGACAGGGGGGGATGTACTTC | CVSSNPGQGGMYF
TRBJ2-5 | TRBV5-1 | few | NA | TGCGCCAGCAGCTGGTTAGGAGGGGGCGGGTCAGAGACCCAGTACTTC | CASSWLGGGGSETQYF
TRBJ2-3 | TRBV7-2 | many | TRBD1 | TGTGCCAGCAGCCGATGGGACAGGAGCACAGATACGCAGTATTTT | CASSRWDRSTDTQYF
TRBJ2-7 | TRBV7-2 | NA | NA | TGTGCCAGCAGCCTCCACTCCGAGCAGTACTTC | CASSLHSEQYF
TRBJ2-5 | TRBV28 | many | NA | TGTGCCAGCAGTTTCCGGGACACCCAAGAGACCCAGTACTTC | CASSFRDTQETQYF
TRBJ1-6 | TRBV7-2 | few | NA | TGTGCCAGCAGCTTAGTTCCCCTGACCCAGGGCTATAATTCACCCCTCCACTTT | CASSLVPLTQGYNSPLHF
TRBJ2-3 | TRBV2 | NA | TRBD2 | TGTGCCAGCATGGTCCTAGCGGGGGGGCCAAATACGCAGTATTTT | CASMVLAGGPNTQYF
TRBJ1-4 | TRBV7-2 | few | NA | TGTGCCAGCAGCTTAGGTGGTCTAACTAATGAAAAACTGTTTTTT | CASSLGGLTNEKLFF